The rows below give T cell receptor beta chains drawn from one sample of a study of cytomegalovirus exposure and HLA in healthy donors. Using immunoSEQ multiplex PCR, the repertoire was profiled, and TCRdb retains in-frame clones only, with some absent. The data show 90,000 to 110,000 clones, roughly 70% seen once. Sequenced sample: PBMCs. These receptor sequences come from a man between 35 and 55 years old in good health and CMV-seronegative. Each CDR3 is given with its conserved first and last residue. Each record gives: D gene, J gene, clone size, V gene, CDR3 DNA, CDR3 protein. D genes are given only for firm matches. The size entry is marked missing in some rows and otherwise reads once, few, many or a size class.

d_gene: TRBD2; j_gene: TRBJ2-2; abundance: .; v_gene: TRBV5-6; CDR3nt: TGTGCCAGCAGTTTGTCATCGGGACTAGCCGGGGAGCTGTTTTTT; CDR3aa: CASSLSSGLAGELFF
d_gene: .; j_gene: TRBJ2-7; abundance: .; v_gene: TRBV5-4; CDR3nt: TGTGCCAGCAGCTCCGGCGGGGAGTCGGTTTACGAGCAGTACTTC; CDR3aa: CASSSGGESVYEQYF
d_gene: .; j_gene: TRBJ2-3; abundance: once; v_gene: TRBV9; CDR3nt: TGTGCCAGCAGCGTAGAAGTTGTAGCGACGCAGTATTTT; CDR3aa: CASSVEVVATQYF
d_gene: TRBD2; j_gene: TRBJ2-7; abundance: few; v_gene: TRBV29-1; CDR3nt: TGCAGCGTGGCCGGGACTAGCGGGAGGGCCTCCTACGAGCAGTACTTC; CDR3aa: CSVAGTSGRASYEQYF
d_gene: .; j_gene: TRBJ2-1; abundance: few; v_gene: TRBV5-1; CDR3nt: TGCGCCAGCAGCTTTGAGGGTTGGGAGCAGTTCTTC; CDR3aa: CASSFEGWEQFF
d_gene: .; j_gene: TRBJ2-1; abundance: .; v_gene: TRBV2; CDR3nt: TGTGCCAGCAGCCCCGCCCAAGGGGAGTTCTTC; CDR3aa: CASSPAQGEFF
d_gene: TRBD2; j_gene: TRBJ2-7; abundance: few; v_gene: TRBV28; CDR3nt: TGTGCCAGCAGCCTGGGACTAGCGGACTACGAGCAGTACTTC; CDR3aa: CASSLGLADYEQYF
d_gene: .; j_gene: TRBJ2-7; abundance: few; v_gene: TRBV28; CDR3nt: TGTGCCAGCACCCGGTCCCGCCCCTACGAGCAGTACTTC; CDR3aa: CASTRSRPYEQYF
d_gene: TRBD1; j_gene: TRBJ2-5; abundance: .; v_gene: TRBV14; CDR3nt: TGTGCCAGCAGCCTAAACAGGGGGTCGGAGACCCAGTACTTC; CDR3aa: CASSLNRGSETQYF
d_gene: TRBD2; j_gene: TRBJ2-3; abundance: .; v_gene: TRBV7-8; CDR3nt: TGTGCCAGCAGCTTCTCGGCCGGGGGGGATACGCAGTATTTT; CDR3aa: CASSFSAGGDTQYF
d_gene: .; j_gene: TRBJ2-7; abundance: .; v_gene: TRBV25-1; CDR3nt: TGTGCCAGCAGTGTTTCGTTAGTCGGGTACGAGCAGTACTTC; CDR3aa: CASSVSLVGYEQYF
d_gene: .; j_gene: TRBJ2-1; abundance: .; v_gene: TRBV27; CDR3nt: TGTGCCAGCAGTTTAGGGGGGTACGGCTACAATGAGCAGTTCTTC; CDR3aa: CASSLGGYGYNEQFF
d_gene: .; j_gene: TRBJ1-4; abundance: few; v_gene: TRBV19; CDR3nt: TGTGCCAGTAGTGGGGAGATTAATGAAAAACTGTTTTTT; CDR3aa: CASSGEINEKLFF
d_gene: TRBD1; j_gene: TRBJ1-1; abundance: .; v_gene: TRBV27; CDR3nt: TGTGCCAGCATCCAGACAGGGGCCAACACTGAAGCTTTCTTT; CDR3aa: CASIQTGANTEAFF
d_gene: .; j_gene: TRBJ1-1; abundance: .; v_gene: TRBV5-4; CDR3nt: TGTGCCAGCAGCGTATCAGGGGTGAACACTGAAGCTTTCTTT; CDR3aa: CASSVSGVNTEAFF
d_gene: .; j_gene: TRBJ2-7; abundance: .; v_gene: TRBV5-1; CDR3nt: TGCGCCAGCAGCTTGGTTACAGGGCCGGAGCAGTACTTC; CDR3aa: CASSLVTGPEQYF
d_gene: .; j_gene: TRBJ1-5; abundance: .; v_gene: TRBV29-1; CDR3nt: TGCAGCGTTGGACATGCTGGACAGCCCCAGCATTTT; CDR3aa: CSVGHAGQPQHF
d_gene: .; j_gene: TRBJ1-2; abundance: .; v_gene: TRBV6-6; CDR3nt: TGTGCCAGCAGTCCCCAGGGGCCGGTTAATGGCTACACCTTC; CDR3aa: CASSPQGPVNGYTF
d_gene: TRBD1; j_gene: TRBJ1-2; abundance: few; v_gene: TRBV30; CDR3nt: TGTGCCTGGACCCGGGACAGGTACTATGGCTACACCTTC; CDR3aa: CAWTRDRYYGYTF
d_gene: .; j_gene: TRBJ2-3; abundance: .; v_gene: TRBV5-1; CDR3nt: TGCGCCAGCAGCTTGAGCAGGGGAACAGATACGCAGTATTTT; CDR3aa: CASSLSRGTDTQYF
d_gene: .; j_gene: TRBJ2-3; abundance: .; v_gene: TRBV9; CDR3nt: TGTGCCAGCAGCGTAGCCACAGGCGATACGCAGTATTTT; CDR3aa: CASSVATGDTQYF
d_gene: TRBD2; j_gene: TRBJ2-3; abundance: .; v_gene: TRBV5-4; CDR3nt: TGTGCCAGCCGAAATGGGGGGCGGGGGGGGAGAGATACGCAGTATTTT; CDR3aa: CASRNGGRGGRDTQYF
d_gene: .; j_gene: TRBJ2-5; abundance: .; v_gene: TRBV4-1; CDR3nt: TGCGCCAGCAGCCATCCCTTGGAGACCCAGTACTTC; CDR3aa: CASSHPLETQYF
d_gene: TRBD1; j_gene: TRBJ2-1; abundance: .; v_gene: TRBV4-2; CDR3nt: TGTGCCAGCAGCCAAGTTGGGAGGGGACAGGGTGACAATGAGCAGTTCTTC; CDR3aa: CASSQVGRGQGDNEQFF
d_gene: .; j_gene: TRBJ2-5; abundance: .; v_gene: TRBV29-1; CDR3nt: TGCAGCGTTGAAGGGGGCAGGGGCGGGCTGGGGGAAGAGACCCAGTACTTC; CDR3aa: CSVEGGRGGLGEETQYF
d_gene: TRBD2; j_gene: TRBJ2-3; abundance: .; v_gene: TRBV5-1; CDR3nt: TGCGCCAGCAGCCCTGGGACTAGCGGGGGTACAGATACGCAGTATTTT; CDR3aa: CASSPGTSGGTDTQYF
d_gene: .; j_gene: TRBJ2-7; abundance: once; v_gene: TRBV30; CDR3nt: TGTGCCTGGAGTGTAATGGGCAGCTACTCCTACGAGCAGTACTTC; CDR3aa: CAWSVMGSYSYEQYF
d_gene: .; j_gene: TRBJ2-7; abundance: .; v_gene: TRBV11-2; CDR3nt: TGTGCCAGCAGCTTAGGCCTCCGAGGACTCTACGAGCAGTACTTC; CDR3aa: CASSLGLRGLYEQYF
d_gene: TRBD1; j_gene: TRBJ1-1; abundance: .; v_gene: TRBV5-1; CDR3nt: TGCGCCAGCAGCTTGGGGGACAGGGGGCTCGGTAGGAACACTGAAGCTTTCTTT; CDR3aa: CASSLGDRGLGRNTEAFF
d_gene: TRBD2; j_gene: TRBJ2-3; abundance: .; v_gene: TRBV2; CDR3nt: TGTGCCAGCAGTGAAGCGCCCGTCAGCGGGGGAAACACAGATACGCAGTATTTT; CDR3aa: CASSEAPVSGGNTDTQYF
d_gene: .; j_gene: TRBJ2-1; abundance: .; v_gene: TRBV7-5; CDR3nt: TGTGTCAGAAGCTTCTCCCCAGGAGGGTCCGGGGGAGATGAGCAGTTCTTC; CDR3aa: CVRSFSPGGSGGDEQFF
d_gene: .; j_gene: TRBJ1-1; abundance: .; v_gene: TRBV25-1; CDR3nt: TGTGCCAGCACCCGAGGACAGAACACTGAAGCTTTCTTT; CDR3aa: CASTRGQNTEAFF
d_gene: .; j_gene: TRBJ1-6; abundance: once; v_gene: TRBV4-1; CDR3nt: TGCGCCAGCAGCCAAGTCCCCCCCGTTAATTCACCCCTCCACTTT; CDR3aa: CASSQVPPVNSPLHF
d_gene: .; j_gene: TRBJ1-1; abundance: .; v_gene: TRBV6-1; CDR3nt: TGTGCCAGTGAGGCGTTTGAAGCCATGAACACTGAAGCTTTCTTT; CDR3aa: CASEAFEAMNTEAFF
d_gene: TRBD1; j_gene: TRBJ2-1; abundance: .; v_gene: TRBV2; CDR3nt: TGTGCCAGCAGCGTCTTAACGGGACAGGGTTTTAATGAGCAGTTCTTC; CDR3aa: CASSVLTGQGFNEQFF
d_gene: .; j_gene: TRBJ2-3; abundance: .; v_gene: TRBV5-1; CDR3nt: TGCGCCAGCAGTATCACGGGAGATACGCAGTATTTT; CDR3aa: CASSITGDTQYF
d_gene: .; j_gene: TRBJ1-6; abundance: few; v_gene: TRBV30; CDR3nt: TGTGCCTGGAGCCAGGCAGTATCCCCCCTCCACTTT; CDR3aa: CAWSQAVSPLHF
d_gene: .; j_gene: TRBJ2-5; abundance: .; v_gene: TRBV18; CDR3nt: TGTGCCAGCTCAGCCATTTCTACAGAGACCCAGTACTTC; CDR3aa: CASSAISTETQYF
d_gene: TRBD2; j_gene: TRBJ2-7; abundance: once; v_gene: TRBV7-9; CDR3nt: TGTGCCAGCAGCCTGGGACTAGCGGGAGGAGGTGACGAGCAGTACTTC; CDR3aa: CASSLGLAGGGDEQYF
d_gene: TRBD2; j_gene: TRBJ2-1; abundance: .; v_gene: TRBV9; CDR3nt: TGTGCCAGCAGCGATGTGACTAGCGTCAATGAGCAGTTCTTC; CDR3aa: CASSDVTSVNEQFF
d_gene: .; j_gene: TRBJ1-5; abundance: .; v_gene: TRBV27; CDR3nt: TGTGCCAGCAGTTTATCGCCCTCCGGTTCCTATCAGCCCCAGCATTTT; CDR3aa: CASSLSPSGSYQPQHF
d_gene: .; j_gene: TRBJ2-5; abundance: once; v_gene: TRBV7-2; CDR3nt: TGTGCCAGCAGCTCGGAAGGGGGAGCATTCCAAGAGACCCAGTACTTC; CDR3aa: CASSSEGGAFQETQYF
d_gene: .; j_gene: TRBJ1-2; abundance: .; v_gene: TRBV11-2; CDR3nt: TGTGCCAGCAGCTTAAGGGGTTATAACTATGGCTACACCTTC; CDR3aa: CASSLRGYNYGYTF
d_gene: .; j_gene: TRBJ1-1; abundance: .; v_gene: TRBV7-9; CDR3nt: TGTGCCAGCAGCATAGGAGTTGAGGACACTGAAGCTTTCTTT; CDR3aa: CASSIGVEDTEAFF
d_gene: TRBD2; j_gene: TRBJ2-2; abundance: .; v_gene: TRBV4-1; CDR3nt: TGCGCCAGCAGCCAAGAGGGACTAGCGCCGAACACCGGGGAGCTGTTTTTT; CDR3aa: CASSQEGLAPNTGELFF
d_gene: .; j_gene: TRBJ1-2; abundance: medium-sized; v_gene: TRBV6-6; CDR3nt: TGTGCCAGCAGTCGCACAGGGAACTATGGCTACACCTTC; CDR3aa: CASSRTGNYGYTF
d_gene: TRBD1; j_gene: TRBJ2-7; abundance: .; v_gene: TRBV19; CDR3nt: TGTGCCAGCGGACAGGAGAGCTCCTACGAGCAGTACTTC; CDR3aa: CASGQESSYEQYF
d_gene: TRBD1; j_gene: TRBJ1-6; abundance: once; v_gene: TRBV5-6; CDR3nt: TGTGCCAGCAGCTTGGAACCAGGGGGCGGCTCACCCCTCCACTTT; CDR3aa: CASSLEPGGGSPLHF
d_gene: .; j_gene: TRBJ1-2; abundance: .; v_gene: TRBV29-1; CDR3nt: TGCAGCGTTGAATGGTCCGCTTTCGGCTATGGCTACACCTTC; CDR3aa: CSVEWSAFGYGYTF
d_gene: .; j_gene: TRBJ1-6; abundance: .; v_gene: TRBV25-1; CDR3nt: TGTGCCAGCAGTGTGAGGACAAGCTATAATTCACCCCTCCACTTT; CDR3aa: CASSVRTSYNSPLHF
d_gene: TRBD1; j_gene: TRBJ1-2; abundance: .; v_gene: TRBV27; CDR3nt: TGTGCCAGCAGTTTGGGGCTGGCAGGGGGAGGCTACACCTTC; CDR3aa: CASSLGLAGGGYTF
d_gene: TRBD1; j_gene: TRBJ2-5; abundance: .; v_gene: TRBV5-1; CDR3nt: TGCGCCAGCAGCTTGGGGGACAGGGAAGAGACCCAGTACTTC; CDR3aa: CASSLGDREETQYF
d_gene: .; j_gene: TRBJ2-3; abundance: .; v_gene: TRBV7-2; CDR3nt: TGTGCCAGCAGACCTACGGGGAGCACAGATACGCAGTATTTT; CDR3aa: CASRPTGSTDTQYF
d_gene: .; j_gene: TRBJ2-5; abundance: .; v_gene: TRBV27; CDR3nt: TGTGCCAGCAGTTTATTCGGCCAAGAGACCCAGTACTTC; CDR3aa: CASSLFGQETQYF
d_gene: .; j_gene: TRBJ2-7; abundance: few; v_gene: TRBV7-2; CDR3nt: TGTGCCAGCAGCTTAGTACCCTACGAGCAGTACTTC; CDR3aa: CASSLVPYEQYF